This T cell receptor (beta chain) is from a study of early T cells in non-severe SARS-CoV-2 infection listed by TCRdb under 2021. Regarding the complete study: Because TCR sequencing relied on bulk RNA taken from unsorted whole blood, pairing of alpha and beta chains was not possible.

A case-control design nested within a healthcare worker cohort in London, UK, was used, with weekly nasopharyngeal swab PCR tests and blood sampling performed. Healthcare workers were recruited between 23 and 31 March 2020, during the week of the UK lockdown, and were followed weekly for up to about 15 weeks. V loses 5 bases of germline sequence and J loses 1 base, and the interval between the two ends is 10 bases. From the germline V gene, CDR1 is SQVTM and CDR2 is ANQGSEA. From its cysteine to its phenylalanine, the CDR3 spans 13 amino acids. CDR3 DNA is the only sequence kept; it has 39 bases, read in frame from the first base. For this clonotype: This clone's antigen is unknown. Base quality data are lacking; no much larger clone is found one base away.

Here is what the overall study found, with its caveats: VDJdb matching was skewed toward anti-spike CD8 responses and likely underestimated virus-specific expansions by missing private and CD4 specificities.

The library was made by 5' RACE. The sequencer listed for this sample is NextSeq 500. Unique molecular identifiers were attached to individual cDNA molecules in the TCR library protocol so that sequencing error and PCR bias could be corrected. Both TCR alpha and beta chains were sequenced, and tight co-correlation was observed between alpha and beta sequence abundances in each sample. The source study handled its data this way. V gene, J gene and CDR3 annotation of TCR sequences was performed with Decombinator V4. Expanded TCRs were defined as changing significantly between any two time points under a Poisson model with p below 0.0001. Abundances of TCRs were expressed as counts per million after normalisation to the total number of TCRs sequenced in each sample. MAIT TCRs were defined by TRAV1-2 paired with TRAJ12, TRAJ20 or TRAJ33, and iNKT TCRs by TRAV10 paired with TRAJ18. VDJdb, accessed on 1 November 2021, was searched for TCRs annotated for CMV, EBV and SARS-CoV-2, and TCRs annotated for more than one antigen were excluded. TCRdb ran its own pipeline on the public reads, namely fastp trimming at Q25 and MiXCR clone calling, and kept in-frame beta chains. Entries are consolidated by CDR3 protein sequence, retaining the most common genes and DNA. What appears here as the V and J calls and clone size reflects TCRdb's work, not the paper's. Across this sample there are approximately 70,000 distinct CDR3 sequences, with roughly 10% seen only once. In total, the top ten clones hold roughly 6.8% of the sample.

The sequence links TRBV29-1 to TRBJ2-3; a weak D assignment points to TRBD2 (5 bases agree). The sample taken for sequencing was whole blood. This clonotype originated in an adult who was a healthcare worker with PCR-confirmed SARS-CoV-2 infection or an uninfected control (not recorded which). The DNA sequence reads TGCAGCGTTCTTCCCGGGGGCACAGATACGCAGTATTTT. Translated, it reads CSVLPGGTDTQYF.